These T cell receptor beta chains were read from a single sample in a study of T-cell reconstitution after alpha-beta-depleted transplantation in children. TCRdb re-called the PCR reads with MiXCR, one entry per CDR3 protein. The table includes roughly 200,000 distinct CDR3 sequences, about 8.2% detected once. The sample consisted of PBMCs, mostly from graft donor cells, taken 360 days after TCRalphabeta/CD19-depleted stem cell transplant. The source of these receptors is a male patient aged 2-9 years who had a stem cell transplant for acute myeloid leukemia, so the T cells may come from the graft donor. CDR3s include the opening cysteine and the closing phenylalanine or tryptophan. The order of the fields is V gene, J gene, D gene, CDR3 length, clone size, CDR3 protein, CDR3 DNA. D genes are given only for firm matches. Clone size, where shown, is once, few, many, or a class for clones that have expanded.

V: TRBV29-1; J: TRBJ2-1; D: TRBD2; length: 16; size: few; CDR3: CSVEDSRSSGNNEQFF; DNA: TGCAGCGTTGAAGACTCAAGATCTAGCGGGAACAATGAGCAGTTCTTC
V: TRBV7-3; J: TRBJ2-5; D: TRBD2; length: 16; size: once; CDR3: CASSLTHSGGLETQYF; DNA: TGTGCCAGCAGCTTAACCCATAGCGGGGGGTTGGAGACCCAGTACTTC
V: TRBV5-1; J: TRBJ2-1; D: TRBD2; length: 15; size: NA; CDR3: CASRFGTSEYGEQFF; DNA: TGCGCCAGCAGATTTGGGACTAGCGAATATGGTGAGCAGTTCTTC
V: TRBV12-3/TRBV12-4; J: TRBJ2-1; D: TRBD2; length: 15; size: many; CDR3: CASTSGGWGNNEQFF; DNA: TGTGCCAGCACCTCGGGGGGGTGGGGGAACAATGAGCAGTTCTTC
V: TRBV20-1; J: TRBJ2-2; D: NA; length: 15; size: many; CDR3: CSARVWGRGTGELFF; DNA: TGCAGTGCTAGAGTGTGGGGGAGAGGGACCGGGGAGCTGTTTTTT
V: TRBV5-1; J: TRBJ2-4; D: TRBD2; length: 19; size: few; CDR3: CASSLPLAGVGRAKNIQYF; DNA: TGCGCCAGCAGCTTGCCACTAGCGGGAGTGGGTCGAGCCAAAAACATTCAGTACTTC
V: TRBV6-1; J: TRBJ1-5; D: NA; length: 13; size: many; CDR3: CASSASDGQPQHF; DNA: TGTGCCAGCAGTGCCTCAGACGGTCAGCCCCAGCATTTT
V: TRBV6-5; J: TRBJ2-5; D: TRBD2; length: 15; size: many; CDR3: CASSYRLAEKRTQYF; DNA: TGTGCCAGCAGTTACAGACTAGCGGAGAAGAGAACCCAGTACTTC
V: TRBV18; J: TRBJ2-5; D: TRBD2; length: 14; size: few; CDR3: CASSPVAGQETQYF; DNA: TGTGCCAGCTCACCGGTAGCGGGGCAAGAGACCCAGTACTTC
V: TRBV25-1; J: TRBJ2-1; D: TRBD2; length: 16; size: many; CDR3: CASSDLAGALWTEQFF; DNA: TGTGCCAGCAGTGATCTAGCGGGGGCCCTATGGACCGAGCAGTTCTTC
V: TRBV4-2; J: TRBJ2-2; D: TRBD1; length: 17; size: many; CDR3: CASSQGGQALNTGELFF; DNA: TGTGCCAGCAGCCAAGGTGGACAGGCCCTGAACACCGGGGAGCTGTTTTTT
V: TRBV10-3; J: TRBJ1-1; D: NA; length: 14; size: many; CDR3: CAISEQVGNTEAFF; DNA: TGTGCCATCAGTGAGCAAGTTGGGAACACTGAAGCTTTCTTT
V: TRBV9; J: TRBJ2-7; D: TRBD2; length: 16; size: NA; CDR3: CASSEGPGTSGYEQYF; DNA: TGTGCCAGCAGCGAGGGGCCCGGGACTAGCGGCTACGAGCAGTACTTC
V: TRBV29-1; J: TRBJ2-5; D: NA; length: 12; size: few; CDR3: CSVVGKEETQYF; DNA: TGCAGCGTTGTTGGGAAGGAAGAGACCCAGTACTTC
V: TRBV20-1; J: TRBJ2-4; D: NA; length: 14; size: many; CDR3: CSADRQAAKNIQYF; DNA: TGCAGTGCCGACCGACAGGCGGCCAAAAACATTCAGTACTTC
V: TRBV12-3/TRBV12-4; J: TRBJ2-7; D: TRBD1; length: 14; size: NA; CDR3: CASSPTGGFYEQYF; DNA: TGTGCCAGCAGTCCTACAGGGGGCTTCTACGAGCAGTACTTC
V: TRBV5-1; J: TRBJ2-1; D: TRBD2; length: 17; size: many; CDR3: CASSFASLAGGLNEQFF; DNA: TGCGCCAGCAGCTTCGCTTCCCTAGCGGGGGGGCTCAATGAGCAGTTCTTC
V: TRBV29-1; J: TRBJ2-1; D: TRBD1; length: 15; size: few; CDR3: CSVEDRAAGGYEQFF; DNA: TGCAGCGTTGAAGATCGGGCGGCAGGGGGCTATGAGCAGTTCTTC
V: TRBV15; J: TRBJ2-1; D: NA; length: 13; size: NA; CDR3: CATSRDEPHPQFF; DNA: TGTGCCACCAGCAGAGATGAACCGCACCCGCAGTTCTTC
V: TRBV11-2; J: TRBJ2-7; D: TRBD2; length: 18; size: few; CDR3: CASSLVSVSGMAHYEQYF; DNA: TGTGCCAGCAGCTTAGTTAGCGTTAGCGGGATGGCACACTACGAGCAGTACTTC
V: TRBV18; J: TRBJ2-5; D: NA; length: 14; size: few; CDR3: CASSPHRVQETQYF; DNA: TGTGCCAGCTCACCGCACAGGGTCCAAGAGACCCAGTACTTC
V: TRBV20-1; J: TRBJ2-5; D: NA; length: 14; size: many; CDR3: CSARFGSVKETQYF; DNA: TGCAGTGCTAGATTCGGCAGCGTTAAAGAGACCCAGTACTTC
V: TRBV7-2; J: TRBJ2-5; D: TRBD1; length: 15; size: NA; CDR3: CASSAGQGSFETQYF; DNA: TGTGCCAGCAGCGCAGGACAGGGGAGTTTTGAGACCCAGTACTTC
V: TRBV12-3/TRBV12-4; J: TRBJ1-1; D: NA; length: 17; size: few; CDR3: CASSQGSGALTNTEAFF; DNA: TGTGCCAGCAGTCAGGGTTCAGGGGCGTTAACGAACACTGAAGCTTTCTTT
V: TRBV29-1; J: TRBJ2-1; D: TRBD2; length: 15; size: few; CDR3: CSVGRLAGIGNEQFF; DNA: TGCAGCGTTGGTCGACTAGCGGGAATTGGTAATGAGCAGTTCTTC
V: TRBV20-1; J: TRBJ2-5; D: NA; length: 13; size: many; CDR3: CSARLTAQETQYF; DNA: TGCAGTGCTAGATTGACAGCCCAAGAGACCCAGTACTTC
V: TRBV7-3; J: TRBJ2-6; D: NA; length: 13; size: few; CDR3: CASSLTADNVLTF; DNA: TGTGCCAGCAGCTTAACTGCTGACAACGTCCTGACTTTC
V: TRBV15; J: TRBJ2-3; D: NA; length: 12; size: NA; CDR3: CATSRVVDTQYF; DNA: TGTGCCACCAGCAGAGTGGTGGATACGCAGTATTTT
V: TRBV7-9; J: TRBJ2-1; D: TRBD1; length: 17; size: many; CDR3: CASSSDRERTGFRGQFF; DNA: TGTGCCAGCAGCTCCGATAGGGAACGGACAGGTTTCAGGGGGCAGTTCTTC
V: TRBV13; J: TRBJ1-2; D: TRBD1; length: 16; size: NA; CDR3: CASSSTGDSDNYGYTF; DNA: TGTGCCAGCAGCTCCACGGGGGACAGCGACAACTATGGCTACACCTTC
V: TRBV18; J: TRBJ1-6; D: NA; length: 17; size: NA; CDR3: CASSPRIRQGFHSPLHF; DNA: TGTGCCAGCTCACCACGCATACGGCAGGGTTTTCATTCACCCCTCCACTTT
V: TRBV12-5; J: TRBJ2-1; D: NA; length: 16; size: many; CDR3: CASGLVGGTTYNEQFF; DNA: TGTGCTAGTGGTTTGGTAGGTGGGACGACCTACAATGAGCAGTTCTTC
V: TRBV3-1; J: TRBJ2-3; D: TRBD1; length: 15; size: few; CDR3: CASSHRTGSTDTQYF; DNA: TGTGCCAGCAGCCATCGGACAGGGAGCACAGATACGCAGTATTTT
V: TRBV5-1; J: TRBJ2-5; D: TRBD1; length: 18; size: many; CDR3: CASSLNYWTGSYQETQYF; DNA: TGCGCCAGCAGCTTGAACTACTGGACAGGGAGCTACCAAGAGACCCAGTACTTC
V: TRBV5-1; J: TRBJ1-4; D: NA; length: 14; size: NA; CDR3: CASSFGTANEKLFF; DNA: TGCGCCAGCAGCTTCGGGACGGCTAATGAAAAACTGTTTTTT
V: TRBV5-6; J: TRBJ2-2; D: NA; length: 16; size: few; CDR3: CASSWRTTGGTGELFF; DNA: TGTGCCAGCAGCTGGAGGACTACCGGGGGCACCGGGGAGCTGTTTTTT
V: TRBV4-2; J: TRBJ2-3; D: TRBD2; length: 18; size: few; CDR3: CARIRAGGGAEGTDTQYF; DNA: TGTGCCAGGATACGTGCGGGGGGAGGGGCCGAAGGCACAGATACGCAGTATTTT
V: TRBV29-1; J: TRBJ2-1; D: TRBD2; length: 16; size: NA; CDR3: CSVETSGTAPYNEQFF; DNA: TGCAGCGTTGAGACGAGCGGGACCGCCCCCTACAATGAGCAGTTCTTC
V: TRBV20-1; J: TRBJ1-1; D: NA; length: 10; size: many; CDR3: CSASGGRAFF; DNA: TGCAGTGCTAGTGGAGGGAGAGCTTTCTTT
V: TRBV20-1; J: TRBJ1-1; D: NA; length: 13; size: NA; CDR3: CSARPWTDTEAFF; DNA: TGCAGTGCTAGACCTTGGACAGACACTGAAGCTTTCTTT
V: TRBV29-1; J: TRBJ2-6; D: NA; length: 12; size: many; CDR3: CSVAVGANVLTF; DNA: TGCAGCGTTGCAGTAGGGGCCAACGTCCTGACTTTC
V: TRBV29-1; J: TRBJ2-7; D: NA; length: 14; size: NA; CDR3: CSVGGGPLSYEQYF; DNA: TGCAGCGTTGGGGGGGGGCCGCTCTCCTACGAGCAGTACTTC
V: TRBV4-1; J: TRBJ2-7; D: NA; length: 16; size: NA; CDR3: CASSRPARGALYEQYF; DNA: TGCGCCAGCAGCCGCCCCGCGAGGGGTGCCCTTTACGAGCAGTACTTC
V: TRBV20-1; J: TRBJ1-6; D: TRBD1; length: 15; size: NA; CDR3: CSARTTGERGSPLHF; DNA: TGCAGTGCTAGAACGACAGGGGAGAGGGGTTCACCCCTCCACTTT
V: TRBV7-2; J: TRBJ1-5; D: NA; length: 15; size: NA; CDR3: CASSLVEGLNQPQHF; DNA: TGTGCCAGCAGCTTAGTCGAGGGACTCAATCAGCCCCAGCATTTT
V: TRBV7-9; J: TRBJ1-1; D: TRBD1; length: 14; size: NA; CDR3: CASSLTGFDTEAFF; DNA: TGTGCCAGCAGCTTGACAGGGTTCGACACTGAAGCTTTCTTT
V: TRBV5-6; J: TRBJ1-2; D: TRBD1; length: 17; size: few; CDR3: CASSLDDRDRGINGYTF; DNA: TGTGCCAGCAGCTTGGACGACCGGGACAGGGGTATTAATGGCTACACCTTC
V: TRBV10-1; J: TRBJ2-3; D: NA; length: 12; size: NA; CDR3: CASSDYVNTQYF; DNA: TGCGCCAGCAGTGACTACGTTAATACGCAGTATTTT
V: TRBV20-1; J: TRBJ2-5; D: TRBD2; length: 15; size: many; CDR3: CSARALAGAEETQYF; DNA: TGCAGTGCTAGAGCTCTAGCGGGAGCAGAGGAGACCCAGTACTTC
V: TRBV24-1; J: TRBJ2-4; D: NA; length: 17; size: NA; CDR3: CATSAKGRPVAKNIQYF; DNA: TGTGCCACCAGTGCCAAGGGGAGACCTGTAGCCAAAAACATTCAGTACTTC
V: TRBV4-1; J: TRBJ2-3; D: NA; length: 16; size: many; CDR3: CASSPTARASTDTQYF; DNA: TGCGCCAGCAGCCCGACTGCCAGGGCGAGCACAGATACGCAGTATTTT
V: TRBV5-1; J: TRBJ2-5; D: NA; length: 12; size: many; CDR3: CASSLGQGTQYF; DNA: TGCGCCAGCAGCTTGGGCCAAGGGACCCAGTACTTC
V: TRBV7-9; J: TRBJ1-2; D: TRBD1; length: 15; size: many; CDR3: CASSYDRASNYGYTF; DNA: TGTGCCAGCAGCTACGACAGGGCCTCTAACTATGGCTACACCTTC
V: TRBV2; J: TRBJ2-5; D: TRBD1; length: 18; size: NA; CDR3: CASSESFSHPDRKETQYF; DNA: TGTGCCAGCAGTGAATCTTTCTCCCACCCGGACAGGAAAGAGACCCAGTACTTC
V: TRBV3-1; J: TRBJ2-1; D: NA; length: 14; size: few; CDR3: CASSQDSLLDEQFF; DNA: TGTGCCAGCAGCCAAGATTCCCTTTTGGATGAGCAGTTCTTC
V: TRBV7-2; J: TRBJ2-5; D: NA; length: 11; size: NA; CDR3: CACIGDLGQYF; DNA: TGTGCCTGTATCGGGGACCTGGGCCAGTACTTC
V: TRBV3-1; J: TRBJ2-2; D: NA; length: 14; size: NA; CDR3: CASSQAGGAGELFF; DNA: TGTGCCAGCAGCCAGGCAGGCGGCGCCGGGGAGCTGTTTTTT
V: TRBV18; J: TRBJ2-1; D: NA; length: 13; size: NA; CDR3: CASSPAEPPEQFF; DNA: TGTGCCAGCTCACCAGCGGAGCCCCCTGAGCAGTTCTTC
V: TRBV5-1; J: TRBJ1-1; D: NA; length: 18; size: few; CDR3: CASSQDGKPPLANTEAFF; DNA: TGCGCCAGCAGCCAGGACGGCAAACCCCCTTTGGCGAACACTGAAGCTTTCTTT